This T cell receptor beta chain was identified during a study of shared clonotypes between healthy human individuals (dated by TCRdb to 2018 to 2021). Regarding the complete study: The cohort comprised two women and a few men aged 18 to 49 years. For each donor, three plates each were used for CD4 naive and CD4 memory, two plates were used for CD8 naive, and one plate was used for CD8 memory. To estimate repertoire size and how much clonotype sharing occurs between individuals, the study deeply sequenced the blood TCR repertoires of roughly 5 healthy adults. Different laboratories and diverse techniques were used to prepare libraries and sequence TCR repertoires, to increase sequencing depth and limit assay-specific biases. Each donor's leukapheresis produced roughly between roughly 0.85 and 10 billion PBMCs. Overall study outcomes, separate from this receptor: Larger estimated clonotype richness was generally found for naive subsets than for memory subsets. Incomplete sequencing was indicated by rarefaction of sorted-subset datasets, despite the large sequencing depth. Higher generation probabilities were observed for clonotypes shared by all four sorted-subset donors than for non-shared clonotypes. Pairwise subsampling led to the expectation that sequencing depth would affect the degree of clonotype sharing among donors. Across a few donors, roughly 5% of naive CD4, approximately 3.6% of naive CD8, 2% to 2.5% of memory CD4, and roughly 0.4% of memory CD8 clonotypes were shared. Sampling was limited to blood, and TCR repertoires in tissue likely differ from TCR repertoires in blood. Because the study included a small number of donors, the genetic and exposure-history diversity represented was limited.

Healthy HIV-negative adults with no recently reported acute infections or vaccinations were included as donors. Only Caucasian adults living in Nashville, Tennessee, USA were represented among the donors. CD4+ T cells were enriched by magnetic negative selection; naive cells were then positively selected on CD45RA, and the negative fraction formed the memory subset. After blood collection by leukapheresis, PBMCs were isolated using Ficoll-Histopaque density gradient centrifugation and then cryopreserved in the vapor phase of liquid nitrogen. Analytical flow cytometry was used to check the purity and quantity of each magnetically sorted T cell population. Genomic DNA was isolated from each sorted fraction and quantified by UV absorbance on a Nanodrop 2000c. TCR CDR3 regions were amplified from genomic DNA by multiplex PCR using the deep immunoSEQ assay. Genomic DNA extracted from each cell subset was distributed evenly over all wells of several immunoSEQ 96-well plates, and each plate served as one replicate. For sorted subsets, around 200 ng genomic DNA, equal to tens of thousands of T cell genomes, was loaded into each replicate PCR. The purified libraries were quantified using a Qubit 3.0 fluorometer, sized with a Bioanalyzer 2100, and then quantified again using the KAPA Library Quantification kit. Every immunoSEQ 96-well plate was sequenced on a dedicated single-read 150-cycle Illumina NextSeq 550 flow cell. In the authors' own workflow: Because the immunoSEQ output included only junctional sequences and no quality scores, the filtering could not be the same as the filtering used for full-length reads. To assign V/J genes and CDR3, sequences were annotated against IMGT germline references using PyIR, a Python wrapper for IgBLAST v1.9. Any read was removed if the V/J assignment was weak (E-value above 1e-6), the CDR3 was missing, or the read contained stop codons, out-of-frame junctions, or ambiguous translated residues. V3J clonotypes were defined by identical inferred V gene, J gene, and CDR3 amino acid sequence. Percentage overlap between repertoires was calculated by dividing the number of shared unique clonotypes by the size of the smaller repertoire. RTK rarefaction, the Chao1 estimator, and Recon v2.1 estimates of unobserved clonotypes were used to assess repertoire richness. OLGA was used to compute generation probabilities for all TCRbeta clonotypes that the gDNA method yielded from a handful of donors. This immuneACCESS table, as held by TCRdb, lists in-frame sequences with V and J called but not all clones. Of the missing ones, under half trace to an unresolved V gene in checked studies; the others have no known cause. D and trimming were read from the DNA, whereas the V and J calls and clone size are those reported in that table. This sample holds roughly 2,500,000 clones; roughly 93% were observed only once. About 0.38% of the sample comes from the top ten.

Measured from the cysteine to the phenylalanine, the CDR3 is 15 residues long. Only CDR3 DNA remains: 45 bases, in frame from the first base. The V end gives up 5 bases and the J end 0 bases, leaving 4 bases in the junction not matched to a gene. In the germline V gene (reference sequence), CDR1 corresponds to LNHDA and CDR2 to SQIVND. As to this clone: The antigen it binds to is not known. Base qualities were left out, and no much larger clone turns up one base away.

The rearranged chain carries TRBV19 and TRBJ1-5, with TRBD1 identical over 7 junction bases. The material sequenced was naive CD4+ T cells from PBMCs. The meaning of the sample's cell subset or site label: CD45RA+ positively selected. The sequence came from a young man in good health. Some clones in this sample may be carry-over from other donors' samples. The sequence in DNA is TGTGCCAGTAGTTGGGACAGACATAGCAATCAGCCCCAGCATTTT. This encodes CASSWDRHSNQPQHF. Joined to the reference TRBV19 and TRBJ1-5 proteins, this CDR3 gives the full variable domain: DGGITQSPKYLFRKEGQNVTLSCEQNLNHDAMYWYRQDPGQGLRLIYYSQIVNDFQKGDIAEGYSVSREKKESFPLTVTSAQKNPTAFYLCASSWDRHSNQPQHFGDGTRLSIL.